This T cell receptor (beta chain) was sequenced for a study of OX40 agonist ivuxolimab in advanced cancers. Method: immunoSEQ multiplex PCR; TCRdb's copy keeps in-frame clones and lacks some. The table lists some 87,000 clones, about 89% of them singletons. The sampling schedule covered blood at baseline, cycle 4 day 1, and cycle 7 day 1. The sequence derives from an adult with an advanced solid tumor such as melanoma, head and neck, liver or kidney cancer. Source: CD4+ or CD8+ T cells sorted from blood, taken in a trial of the OX40 agonist ivuxolimab.

CDR3 amino acids: CASSLGETQYF. In DNA, the CDR3 is TGTGCCAGCAGCTTAGGAGAGACCCAGTACTTC. V gene TRBV11-2 combines with J gene TRBJ2-5; unclear D gene. V lost 1 base, J lost 4 bases, and 1 base lay in between. Germline V gene lookup returns CDR1 SGHAT and CDR2 FQNNGV. This CDR3 is built from 11 residues.